This passage covers 31 T cell receptor beta chains from one sample sequenced in a study of T cell responses to AZD1222 COVID-19 vaccine. The data were produced by immunoSEQ multiplex PCR, yet TCRdb's version contains in-frame clones alone and is incomplete. Among tens of thousands of clones, around 85% were seen once, and the ten largest hold roughly 5%. Here the sequenced sample was peripheral blood, taken 28 days after the second AZD1222 dose. These receptors were obtained from an adult who received the AZD1222 COVID-19 vaccine.

V gene TRBV7-3 combines with J gene TRBJ2-2; D is unresolved. Germline assignment: CDR1 SGHTA and CDR2 FQGTGA. CDR3 length equals 13 residues. With 6 bases removed from V and 5 bases from J, the gap between germline ends came to 10 bases. CDR3 DNA: TGTGCCAGCAGTAATCTCCAAACCGGGGAGCTGTTTTTT. Translation gives CASSNLQTGELFF.

The chain uses TRBV9 and TRBJ2-5; 12 positions agree with TRBD2. Germline CDR1 reads SGDLS; CDR2 reads YYNGEE. This CDR3 spans 16 amino acids. J lost 4 bases, V lost 3 bases, and 7 bases had no gene match. The CDR3 coding sequence is TGTGCCAGCAGCGAAGCTAGCGGGGGGGCCCCAGAGACCCAGTACTTC. This codes for CASSEASGGAPETQYF.

This chain joins TRBV27 and TRBJ2-7; no clear D gene. Germline V CDR1 and CDR2: MNHEY, SMNVEV (reference sequence). This CDR3 region has 15 residues. Trimming removed 6 bases at V and 3 bases at J, with 18 bases between. This CDR3 reads CASSLSPRLSYEQYF. CDR3 nucleotides: TGTGCCAGCAGCCTAAGTCCCCGATTAAGCTACGAGCAGTACTTC.

The chain uses TRBV5-1 and TRBJ1-1; a possible D gene is TRBD1 (5 bases). Trimming stripped 7 bases from V and 0 bases from J, with 10 bases between. The CDR3 length is 13 residues. CDR1 is SGHRS, CDR2 YFSETQ, per germline. The CDR3 region has the DNA TGCGCCAGCCAAGGACATTTGAACACTGAAGCTTTCTTT. Translated: CASQGHLNTEAFF.

This chain links TRBV9 with TRBJ1-2, with D possibly matching TRBD1 (6 bases). Trimming pared 1 base from V and 6 bases from J, leaving 13 bases between. This CDR3 spans 14 amino acids. Germline V gene data show CDR1 as SGDLS and CDR2 as YYNGEE. The CDR3 region is CASSVLSGENGYTF. CDR3 nucleotides: TGTGCCAGCAGCGTACTCTCAGGGGAGAATGGCTACACCTTC. The full variable domain, with the rest looked up from reference TRBV9 and TRBJ1-2, is DSGVTQTPKHLITATGQRVTLRCSPRSGDLSVYWYQQSLDQGLQFLIQYYNGEERAKGNILERFSAQQFPDLHSELNLSSLELGDSALYFCASSVLSGENGYTFGSGTRLTVV.

V is TRBV7-2 and J is TRBJ1-5; no clear D gene. V was trimmed by 3 bases and J by 1 base, leaving 4 bases between them. This CDR3 comprises 13 residues. Germline CDR1 SGHTA, CDR2 FQGNSA. The CDR3 DNA sequence: TGTGCCAGCAGCTTTATAAGCAATCAGCCCCAGCATTTT. This translates into CASSFISNQPQHF.

V is TRBV19 and J is TRBJ1-6; no firm D call. The CDR3 totals 14 residues. The V end lost 8 bases, the J end lost 11 bases, and 19 bases lay between the germline ends. Germline V gene lookup returns CDR1 LNHDA and CDR2 SQIVND (reference sequence). CDR3 protein: CASGQLGFDPPLHF. The CDR3 DNA reads TGTGCCAGTGGTCAGTTGGGTTTTGATCCACCCCTCCACTTT. The complete variable domain, with remaining parts taken from reference TRBV19 and TRBJ1-6, reads DGGITQSPKYLFRKEGQNVTLSCEQNLNHDAMYWYRQDPGQGLRLIYYSQIVNDFQKGDIAEGYSVSREKKESFPLTVTSAQKNPTAFYLCASGQLGFDPPLHFGNGTRLTVT.

The chain uses TRBV12-3 or TRBV12-4 and TRBJ1-2; maybe TRBD1 (5 bases). The CDR3 has 13 amino acids. With 1 base removed from V and 3 bases from J, the gap between germline ends came to 6 bases. The CDR3 is CASSLEGDYGYTF. DNA for the CDR3: TGTGCCAGCAGTTTAGAAGGGGACTATGGCTACACCTTC.

The chain is built from TRBV9 and TRBJ2-5; 10 bases are shared with TRBD1. Germline V lookup: CDR1 SGDLS, CDR2 YYNGEE. V was pared by 4 bases and J by 5 bases, with 14 bases of the junction left unmatched. The CDR3 is 17 residues long. The CDR3 DNA sequence: TGTGCCAGCAGCTCCAACATTGGGACAGGGGCAGGGGAGACCCAGTACTTC. This encodes CASSSNIGTGAGETQYF.

This sequence joins TRBV9 and TRBJ2-1, with 8 bases lining up with TRBD2. The length of the CDR3 is 15 residues. The ends lost 3 bases at V and 8 bases at J; junction bases unmatched: 10. Germline lookup yields CDR1 SGDLS and CDR2 YYNGEE. The CDR3 here is CASSGSGSGRYEQFF. The CDR3 coding sequence is TGTGCCAGCAGCGGGAGCGGGAGTGGGCGCTATGAGCAGTTCTTC.

The V call is TRBV7-9, the J call TRBJ2-1, with 8 bases aligning to TRBD2. This CDR3 region has 17 residues. Per germline, CDR1 SEHNR and CDR2 FQNEAQ (reference sequence). Trimming cost V 1 base and J 4 bases; bases outside gene matches: 9. CDR3 sequence (DNA): TGTGCCAGCAGCTTAGGTAGCGGGATTGCGAGTTACAATGAGCAGTTCTTC. Protein product: CASSLGSGIASYNEQFF. Using reference TRBV7-9 and TRBJ2-1 for the parts outside the CDR3, the full variable domain is DTGVSQNPRHKITKRGQNVTFRCDPISEHNRLYWYRQTLGQGPEFLTYFQNEAQLEKSRLLSDRFSAERPKGSFSTLEIQRTEQGDSAMYLCASSLGSGIASYNEQFFGPGTRLTVL.

This chain uses TRBV7-2 with TRBJ2-5, with TRBD2 matching over 9 bases. This CDR3 region has 14 residues. Trimming cost V 5 bases and J 2 bases; bases outside gene matches: 3. The germline CDR1 and CDR2 sequences are SGHTA and FQGNSA. The CDR3 nucleotides read TGTGCCAGCAGCGTTAGCGGGGGTCAAGAGACCCAGTACTTC. Translation gives CASSVSGGQETQYF.

This sequence joins TRBV27 and TRBJ1-4; perhaps TRBD1 as D (5 bases). Germline lookup yields CDR1 MNHEY and CDR2 SMNVEV (reference sequence). The V and J ends lost 7 bases and 6 bases respectively, with 21 bases between them. This CDR3 has 16 residues. CDR3 nucleotides: TGTGCCAGCACCCCTCGGGCCAACAGAGGGGATGAAAAACTGTTTTTT. It codes for CASTPRANRGDEKLFF.

The V gene is TRBV7-3, the J gene TRBJ1-1; D unresolved. Germline-derived CDR1 and CDR2 are SGHTA and FQGTGA. Trimming stripped 4 bases from V and 3 bases from J, with 9 bases between. The CDR3 is 13 amino acids. The chain's CDR3 is CASSSRLDTEAFF. The CDR3 DNA sequence: TGTGCCAGCAGCTCCCGGCTGGACACTGAAGCTTTCTTT.

This sequence joins TRBV29-1 and TRBJ1-2; D perhaps matches TRBD1 (5 bases). This CDR3 is 13 amino acids long. V lost 4 bases and J 0 bases, leaving 9 bases between the germline ends. The germline V gene has CDR1 SQVTM and CDR2 ANQGSEA. The CDR3 protein is CSVGDSSNYGYTF. The CDR3 coding sequence is TGCAGCGTTGGCGACAGCTCTAACTATGGCTACACCTTC.

V is TRBV30 and J is TRBJ1-5, with D perhaps TRBD1 (5 bases). The CDR3 consists of 14 residues. Per germline, CDR1 GTSNPN and CDR2 SVGIG (reference sequence). Trimming pared 0 bases from V and 7 bases from J, leaving 13 bases between. The CDR3 spells CAWSVSGGNQPQHF. CDR3 nucleotides: TGTGCCTGGAGTGTAAGCGGGGGGAACCAGCCCCAGCATTTT.

V usage is TRBV14 and J usage is TRBJ2-3, with TRBD2 as a possible D gene (5 bases). This CDR3 region has 15 residues. From germline, CDR1 is SGHDN and CDR2 FVKESK. Trimming removed 3 bases from V and 2 bases from J, with 12 bases in between. DNA for the CDR3: TGTGCCAGCAGCCAGGTCGGACTCCACACAGATACGCAGTATTTT. Translated: CASSQVGLHTDTQYF. The full variable domain, its missing parts supplied by reference TRBV14 and TRBJ2-3, is EAGVTQFPSHSVIEKGQTVTLRCDPISGHDNLYWYRRVMGKEIKFLLHFVKESKQDESGMPNNRFLAERTGGTYSTLKVQPAELEDSGVYFCASSQVGLHTDTQYFGPGTRLTVL.

V gene TRBV7-9 combines with J gene TRBJ2-7; maybe TRBD2 (5 bases). The germline gives CDR1 SEHNR, CDR2 FQNEAQ (reference sequence). The CDR3 is 16 amino acids. Trimming pared 5 bases from V and 7 bases from J, leaving 24 bases between. The CDR3 here is CASSPTLTEVRGEQYF. The CDR3 nucleotides are TGTGCCAGCAGCCCCACACTAACGGAGGTCCGAGGGGAGCAGTACTTC.

The chain joins TRBV19 to TRBJ2-1; D unresolved. Germline CDR1 and CDR2: LNHDA and SQIVND (reference sequence). This CDR3 has 14 residues. With 3 bases removed from V and 9 bases from J, the gap between germline ends came to 15 bases. CDR3 region: CASSIVSGFGEQFF. The CDR3 DNA sequence: TGTGCCAGTAGTATCGTTTCCGGGTTTGGTGAGCAGTTCTTC.

This sequence joins TRBV9 and TRBJ2-2, with 8 nucleotides matching TRBD2. V trimming: 2 bases; J trimming: 4 bases; junction bases outside the gene matches: 7. This CDR3 spans 16 amino acids. CDR1 and CDR2 (germline): SGDLS, YYNGEE. The CDR3 bases are TGTGCCAGCAGCGTCCAACTAGCGGATCCCACCGGGGAGCTGTTTTTT. It encodes CASSVQLADPTGELFF.

The V and J genes are TRBV19 and TRBJ1-5; 7 bases line up with TRBD1. This CDR3 region has 15 residues. V lost 5 bases and J lost 7; bases outside the gene matches: 11. CDR1 is LNHDA, CDR2 SQIVND, per germline (reference sequence). For the CDR3, the DNA is TGTGCCAGTAGTGACCGAGGGGGCAGGTGGCAGCCCCAGCATTTT. This codes for CASSDRGGRWQPQHF. The full variable domain, rest sourced from reference TRBV19 and TRBJ1-5, is DGGITQSPKYLFRKEGQNVTLSCEQNLNHDAMYWYRQDPGQGLRLIYYSQIVNDFQKGDIAEGYSVSREKKESFPLTVTSAQKNPTAFYLCASSDRGGRWQPQHFGDGTRLSIL.

The chain combines TRBV19 with TRBJ2-7; the match to TRBD2 covers 7 bases. The V segment lost 1 base and the J segment 4 bases; nucleotides outside the gene matches: 7. The CDR3 is made up of 15 amino acids. Germline V CDR1 and CDR2: LNHDA, SQIVND (reference sequence). In DNA, the CDR3 is TGTGCCAGTAGTATAGTCGGGGAGGGCCTTTACGAGCAGTACTTC. Amino acid sequence: CASSIVGEGLYEQYF.

The chain uses TRBV7-2 and TRBJ1-6, with D perhaps TRBD1 (5 bases). The CDR3 runs 14 residues. Trimming left V 3 bases short and J 3 bases short, with 6 bases between. Germline V gene sequence: CDR1 SGHTA, CDR2 FQGNSA. The chain's CDR3 is CASSFQGYNSPLHF. Written as DNA, the CDR3 is TGTGCCAGCAGCTTCCAGGGCTATAATTCACCCCTCCACTTT.

This clone showed up just a few times. The chain uses TRBV5-1 and TRBJ2-2; 9 positions match TRBD1. With 4 bases clipped from V and 10 bases from J, the junction kept 11 bases outside the gene matches. Germline-derived CDR1 and CDR2 are SGHRS and YFSETQ. This CDR3 contains 15 residues. The CDR3 region has the DNA TGCGCCAGCAGCCAACCGGGACAGGGAGGGGAGGAGCTGTTTTTT. It yields the protein CASSQPGQGGEELFF.

The rearrangement joins TRBV6-5 to TRBJ1-6, with D possibly TRBD1 on 5 matching bases. This CDR3 contains 16 residues. V lost 4 bases to trimming and J lost 6 bases, with 16 bases between them. Per germline, CDR1 MNHEY and CDR2 SVGAGI. In DNA form, the CDR3 reads TGTGCCAGCAGTTCCACCTTGGTCGGGGGTAATTCACCCCTCCACTTT. It is translated as CASSSTLVGGNSPLHF.

The rearrangement links TRBV6-1 to TRBJ1-1; D is unclear. Per the germline V gene, CDR1 is MNHNS and CDR2 is SASEGT. The length of the CDR3 is 13 residues. The germline V and J ends were trimmed by 2 bases and 1 base, with 5 bases remaining between them. CDR3: CASSENGNTEAFF. The CDR3 region has the DNA TGTGCCAGCAGTGAAAATGGGAACACTGAAGCTTTCTTT.

This clone was seen just once. This specimen includes other DNA sequences encoding the same CDR3. The CDR3 here is CASSQDPVSTDTQYF. The CDR3 DNA reads as TGTGCCAGCAGCCAAGACCCCGTTTCCACAGATACGCAGTATTTT. The genes are TRBV3-1 (or the pseudogene TRBV3-2) and TRBJ2-3; D gene ambiguous. The germline V gene encodes CDR1 LGHDT and CDR2 YNNKEL (reference sequence). V was clipped by 0 bases and J by 2 bases, with 9 bases between them. The CDR3 spans 15 residues.

V usage is TRBV20-1 and J usage is TRBJ1-2, with a weak D call TRBD1 (5 bases). The CDR3 consists of 12 residues. Trimming cost V 3 bases and J 2 bases, with 7 bases left between them. Germline V gives CDR1 DFQATT, CDR2 SNEGSKA (reference sequence). CDR3 sequence: CSASRGNYGYTF. CDR3 DNA sequence: TGCAGTGCTAGTCGGGGCAACTATGGCTACACCTTC.

Only one count was recorded for this clone. The rearrangement uses TRBV6-5 and TRBJ2-5; D may match TRBD1 or TRBD2 (6 bases each). Trimming cost V 2 bases and J 1 base, with 8 bases left between them. The length of the CDR3 is 14 residues. The germline gives CDR1 MNHEY, CDR2 SVGAGI. The CDR3 DNA reads TGTGCCAGCAGTTACGGGGGGCCCCAAGAGACCCAGTACTTC. This sequence encodes CASSYGGPQETQYF.

This clone has only a few counts. The chain is built from TRBV5-6 and TRBJ1-1, with a possible D match to TRBD1 (5 bases). Trimming took 4 bases from V and 0 from J, leaving 13 bases between them. The CDR3 sequence is 15 residues long. Germline values: CDR1 SGHDT, CDR2 YYEEEE. This CDR3 reads CASSNPGLMNTEAFF. For the CDR3, the DNA is TGTGCCAGCAGCAATCCGGGACTCATGAACACTGAAGCTTTCTTT.

The V gene is TRBV6-5, the J gene TRBJ2-5; D is possibly TRBD1 (6 bases). Germline CDR1 MNHEY, CDR2 SVGAGI. The V end lost 7 bases, the J end lost 5 bases, and 17 bases lay between the germline ends. This CDR3 region has 14 residues. The CDR3 region is CASTKGGSSETQYF. In nucleotides, the CDR3 is TGTGCCAGCACCAAAGGGGGTAGCTCGGAGACCCAGTACTTC.